This TCR beta chain derives from a study of blood T cell repertoires in COVID-19. Study as a whole: Acute and convalescent COVID-19 specimens originated in the United States, Italy and Spain. PBMCs, B-cell-depleted T cells, or T cells provided the cDNA or gDNA that made up the material.

Germline lookup yields CDR1 SGHNT and CDR2 YENEEA. With V trimmed by 5 bases and J by 1 base, 9 bases remained unmatched. This CDR3 has 16 residues. As handled by the study authors: It was from reference gene primer amplification that nucleated cell counts were estimated. Sequencing was performed with immunoSEQ multiplex PCR; in TCRdb, only in-frame clones are kept and a portion is missing. D and trimming come from the DNA, and the V and J calls and clone size come from that table. The data contain around 95,000 clones, about nine tenths of them singletons. The origin of this receptor is a man aged 50 or older with active COVID-19. Sequencing used peripheral blood. The chain links TRBV11-3 to TRBJ2-3, with 7 bases that match TRBD1. CDR3 coding DNA: TGTGCCAGCAGCCTCGTACAGGGGTCTCGCACAGATACGCAGTATTTT. It specifies CASSLVQGSRTDTQYF.